This T cell receptor beta chain appears in the sequencing data of a study of CD8+CD57+ T cells in acquired aplastic anemia (dated by TCRdb to 2016 to 2018). Regarding the study in general: A mean of approximately 3 ug of DNA, ranging from roughly 0.19 to 30 ug, was extracted from sorted CD4+ and CD8+ cells. A CD8+CD57+ expansion meant a frequency higher than the mean frequency seen in healthy subjects. Here is what the overall study found, with its caveats: Some 27 CD8+ CDR3 sequences were found in both patients and controls but appeared to be highly expressed in patients and within the immunodominant clones of the patients. Between patients and healthy controls, no significant difference in CD8+ Simpson's diversity was found (P=0.060).

Expansion of CD8+CD57+ cells had been shown by flow cytometry in the patients chosen for sequencing. Every patient had a diagnosis of severe acquired aplastic anemia based on International Study of Aplastic Anemia and Agranulocytosis and Camitta criteria. No patient had received any therapy when blood was sampled. The study deep-sequenced TCR repertoires of sorted CD4+ and CD8+ blood T cells from severe aplastic anemia patients and healthy subjects. In the USA, patient enrollment took place under clinicaltrials.gov protocols 00001620, 01623167, 00001397, 00071045, 00081523 and 00961064. Ficoll-Paque density gradient centrifugation was used to isolate peripheral blood mononuclear cells. CD4+ and CD8+ T cells were sorted by FACS or magnetic beads before DNA extraction. Genomic DNA served as template for TCR beta VDJ combination and CDR3 sequence profiling. An Illumina HiSeq 2000 was the platform used for TCR repertoire sequencing. On the authors' methods: Repertoire assessment relied on Simpson's diversity index, CDR3 size and DJ length profiles, and TRBV/TRBJ rearrangement plots. The most abundant DNA sequence in the deep sequencing data was taken as the immunodominant clone. CDR3 amino acid sequences were checked for sharing across subjects and were also compared against the VDJdb database and published repertoires. TCRdb reworked the public reads: Q25 trimming with fastp, MiXCR clone assembly, productive beta chains retained. Rows matching on CDR3 protein sequence are summarized as one entry with the most common DNA and genes. In this record, the V and J calls reflect TCRdb's handling and not the investigators' own analysis. The table for this sample lists about half a million distinct CDR3 sequences; about a third of them were counted only once. Less than 1% of the sample goes to the ten largest clones.

Worth noting for this clonotype: The target of this receptor is not known. One junction end does not reproduce the germline sequence, and a read error may be involved.

CDR1 is given as ENHRY and CDR2 as SYGVKD, both from the germline V gene. The CDR3, cysteine through phenylalanine, is 15 amino acids long. CDR3 DNA only is kept here, 45 bases in frame from base 1. The source material was sorted CD4+, CD8+, or CD8+CD57+ T cells (not recorded which) from PBMCs. Recombination linked TRBV10-3 to TRBJ1-2; 7 of the junction bases match TRBD1. The receptor's source is a human donor with aplastic anemia. The nucleotide sequence reads TGTGCCAGCAGTGAATCGCGACAGGGAAGGTATGGCTACACCTTC. This sequence encodes CASSESRQGRYGYTF.